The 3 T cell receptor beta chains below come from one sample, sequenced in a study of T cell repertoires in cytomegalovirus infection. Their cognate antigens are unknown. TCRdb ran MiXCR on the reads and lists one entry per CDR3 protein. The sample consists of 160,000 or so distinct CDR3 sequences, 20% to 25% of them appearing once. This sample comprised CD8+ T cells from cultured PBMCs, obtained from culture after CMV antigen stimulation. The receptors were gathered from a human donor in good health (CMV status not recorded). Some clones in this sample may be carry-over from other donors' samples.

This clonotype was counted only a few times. DNA of the CDR3: TGTGCCAGCGGAGGCGGGACCTACAATGAGCAGTTCTTC. Encoded protein: CASGGGTYNEQFF. This sequence joins TRBV6-2 or TRBV6-3 and TRBJ2-1; D might be TRBD2 (6 bases). Trimming took 8 bases from V and 2 from J, leaving 10 bases between them. This CDR3 comprises 13 residues. Germline CDR1 is MNHEY and CDR2 is SVGEGT.

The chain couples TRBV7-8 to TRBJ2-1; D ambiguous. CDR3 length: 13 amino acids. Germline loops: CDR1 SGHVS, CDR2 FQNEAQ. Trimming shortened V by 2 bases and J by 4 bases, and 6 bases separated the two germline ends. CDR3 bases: TGTGCCAGCAGCTTAAATGAGTACAATGAGCAGTTCTTC. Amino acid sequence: CASSLNEYNEQFF. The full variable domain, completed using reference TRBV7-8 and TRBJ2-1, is GAGVSQSPRYKVAKRGQDVALRCDPISGHVSLFWYQQALGQGPEFLTYFQNEAQLDKSGLPSDRFFAERPEGSVSTLKIQRTQQEDSAVYLCASSLNEYNEQFFGPGTRLTVL.

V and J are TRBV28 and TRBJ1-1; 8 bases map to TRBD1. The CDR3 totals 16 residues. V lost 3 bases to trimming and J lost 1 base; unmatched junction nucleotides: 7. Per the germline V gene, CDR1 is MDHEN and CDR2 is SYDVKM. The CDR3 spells CASSFPGQGGNTEAFF. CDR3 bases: TGTGCCAGCAGTTTCCCAGGACAGGGCGGGAACACTGAAGCTTTCTTT.